This T cell receptor (beta chain) was captured in a study of blood T cell repertoires in COVID-19. Assay used: immunoSEQ multiplex PCR; TCRdb lists only in-frame clones, some missing. The sample lists a few hundred thousand clones, 86% occurring once. Sequencing input: PBMCs or T cells enriched from blood (not recorded which). The TCR comes from a woman aged 45-65 years in a cohort exposed to, infected with or recovered from COVID-19 (not recorded which).

The CDR3: CASSQALSVRYGYTF. CDR3 DNA sequence: TGCGCCAGCAGCCAAGCCCTATCGGTGAGGTATGGCTACACCTTC. The V gene is TRBV4-1, the J gene TRBJ1-2; D ambiguous. V was clipped by 1 base and J by 5 bases, with 14 bases between them. CDR1 MGHRA and CDR2 YSYEKL come from the germline V gene. The CDR3 has 15 residues.